The entry that follows covers one T cell receptor (beta chain) sequence. Antigen specificity is unknown. Primers: 60 Vbeta forward and 13 Jbeta reverse. Libraries were prepared by immunoSEQ multiplex PCR; TCRdb keeps only in-frame clonotypes and omits some of them. This repertoire shows 150,000 to 200,000 clones, around 80% found once; its top ten account for 2.2%. The entry originates in a study of cytomegalovirus exposure and HLA in healthy donors. General observations from the study: The presence/absence work took it that sequencing depth was about the same across donors. Some V segments (TRBV6-2 and TRBV6-3 among them) were excluded as indistinguishable.

The CDR3 spans 14 residues. Deletions cut 4 bases from V and 3 bases from J, with 13 bases between. CDR1 is MNHEY, CDR2 SVGAGI, per germline. This TCR derives from a woman aged 25-40 years in good health and CMV-seronegative. This rearrangement joins TRBV6-5 to TRBJ2-7, with a possible D match to TRBD1 (6 bases). Sequencing used PBMCs. The CDR3: CASSFFDRSYEQYF. CDR3 nucleotides: TGTGCCAGCAGTTTCTTTGACAGGAGCTACGAGCAGTACTTC.